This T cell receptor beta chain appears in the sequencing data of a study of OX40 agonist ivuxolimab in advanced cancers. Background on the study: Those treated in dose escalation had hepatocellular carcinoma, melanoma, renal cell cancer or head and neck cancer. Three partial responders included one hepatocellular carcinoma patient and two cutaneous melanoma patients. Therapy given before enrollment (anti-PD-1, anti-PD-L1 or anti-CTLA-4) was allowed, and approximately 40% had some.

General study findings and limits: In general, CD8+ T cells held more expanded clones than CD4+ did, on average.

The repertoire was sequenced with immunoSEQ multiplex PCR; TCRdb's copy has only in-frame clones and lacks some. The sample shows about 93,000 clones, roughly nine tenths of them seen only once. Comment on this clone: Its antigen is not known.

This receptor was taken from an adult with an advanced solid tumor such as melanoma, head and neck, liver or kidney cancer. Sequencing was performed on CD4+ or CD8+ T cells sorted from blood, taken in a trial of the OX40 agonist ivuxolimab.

In nucleotides, the CDR3 is TGTGCCAGCAGACAAGGGGGCGATGGCTACACCTTC. This encodes CASRQGGDGYTF. V and J are TRBV2 and TRBJ1-2; 7 bases align to TRBD1. V shed 6 bases and J 6 bases; nucleotides not matched to a gene: 4. Germline V CDR1 and CDR2: SNHLY, FYNNEI. CDR3 length equals 12 residues.